At least ten counts were recorded for the clone carrying this T cell receptor beta chain. This sample is part of a study of T cells in Graves' hyperthyroidism and ophthalmopathy. Germline loops: CDR1 SGHAT, CDR2 FQNNGV. Trimming left V 2 bases short and J 3 bases short, with 8 bases between. CDR3 length: 13 amino acids. RNA transcripts gave rise to amplified TCR beta CDR3 regions. A set of HTBI primers served as the primers for a first-round RT-PCR of the TCR CDR3. TCRdb independently ran MiXCR on the multiplex PCR reads; one entry per CDR3 protein. Altogether some 490,000 distinct CDR3 sequences are present, about 20% being singletons, with the ten largest covering roughly 49%.

The sequenced sample was blood. V and J are TRBV11-2 and TRBJ2-7; D is unresolved. This clonotype originated in a woman in her sixties or seventies with Graves' ophthalmopathy. The CDR3 loop reads CASSLSLGYEQYF. In DNA, the CDR3 is TGTGCCAGCAGCTTAAGTCTGGGCTACGAGCAGTACTTC.